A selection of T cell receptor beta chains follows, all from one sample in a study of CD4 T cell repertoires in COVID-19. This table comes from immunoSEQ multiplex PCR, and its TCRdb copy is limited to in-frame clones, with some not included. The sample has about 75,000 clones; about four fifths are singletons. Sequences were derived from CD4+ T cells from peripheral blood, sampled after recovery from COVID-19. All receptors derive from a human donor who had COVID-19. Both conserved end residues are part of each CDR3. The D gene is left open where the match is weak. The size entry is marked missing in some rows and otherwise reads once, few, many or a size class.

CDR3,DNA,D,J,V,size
CAWTRQGITEAFF,TGTGCCTGGACCCGACAGGGAATAACTGAAGCTTTCTTT,TRBD1,TRBJ1-1,TRBV30,.
CASSLGTSNTDTQYF,TGTGCCAGCAGCTTGGGGACTAGCAACACAGATACGCAGTATTTT,TRBD2,TRBJ2-3,TRBV5-5,.
CAWSPGETQYF,TGTGCCTGGAGCCCCGGGGAGACCCAGTACTTC,.,TRBJ2-5,TRBV30,.
CASSEDRVDINYGYTF,TGTGCCAGCAGTGAAGACAGGGTAGATATCAACTATGGCTACACCTTC,.,TRBJ1-2,TRBV6-1,.
CAISGDYNEQFF,TGTGCCATCAGTGGGGACTACAATGAGCAGTTCTTC,.,TRBJ2-1,TRBV10-3,.
CASIPDPELFF,TGTGCCAGCATTCCAGACCCGGAGCTGTTTTTT,.,TRBJ2-2,TRBV28,.
CAWSVGGGEGMRKLFF,TGTGCCTGGAGTGTTGGAGGGGGGGAAGGTATGCGGAAACTGTTTTTT,.,TRBJ1-4,TRBV30,.
CASRGQLAALRTDTQYF,TGTGCCAGCAGAGGGCAACTAGCGGCGTTACGCACAGATACGCAGTATTTT,TRBD2,TRBJ2-3,TRBV2,.
CASSRDSYYGYTF,TGTGCCAGCAGCAGGGACAGTTACTATGGCTACACCTTC,TRBD1,TRBJ1-2,TRBV6-5,.
CASSSSREGGSPLHF,TGTGCCAGCAGCTCGTCAAGGGAGGGGGGATCACCCCTCCACTTT,.,TRBJ1-6,TRBV7-9,.
CASSYSSGNTIYF,TGTGCCAGCTCATACAGCTCTGGAAACACCATATATTTT,.,TRBJ1-3,TRBV2,.
CASSPNEMYEQYF,TGCGCCAGCAGCCCGAACGAGATGTACGAGCAGTACTTC,.,TRBJ2-7,TRBV4-1,.
CASMLAGGPYNEQFF,TGTGCCAGTATGTTAGCGGGGGGCCCTTACAATGAGCAGTTCTTC,TRBD2,TRBJ2-1,TRBV19,.
CASSLSPGLAGNEQFF,TGCGCCAGCAGCTTGTCGCCGGGACTAGCGGGAAATGAGCAGTTCTTC,TRBD2,TRBJ2-1,TRBV5-1,.
CASSEALGASRREQFF,TGTGCCAGCAGTGAAGCGCTTGGGGCCTCGAGACGGGAGCAGTTCTTC,.,TRBJ2-1,TRBV2,.
CASREEGNQPQHF,TGTGCCAGCAGGGAAGAAGGCAATCAGCCCCAGCATTTT,.,TRBJ1-5,TRBV2,.
CASEEGGPLHEQYF,TGTGCTAGCGAAGAGGGCGGGCCCCTCCACGAGCAGTACTTC,.,TRBJ2-7,TRBV28,.
CASSPGTGDEQYF,TGTGCCAGCAGCCCCGGGACAGGGGACGAGCAGTACTTC,TRBD1,TRBJ2-7,TRBV6-6,once
CASSEQLAGGHTQYF,TGTGCCAGCAGTGAACAACTAGCGGGAGGGCACACGCAGTATTTT,TRBD2,TRBJ2-3,TRBV6-1,once
CASSDPGRVGNTIYF,TGTGCCAGCAGTGACCCAGGGAGGGTCGGAAATACCATATATTTT,.,TRBJ1-3,TRBV6-1,.
CASSLSGGQETQYF,TGTGCCAGCAGCTTAAGCGGAGGTCAAGAGACCCAGTACTTC,.,TRBJ2-5,TRBV7-3,.
CASSLEGQGRETQYF,TGTGCCAGCAGCTTGGAGGGACAGGGGCGAGAGACCCAGTACTTC,TRBD1,TRBJ2-5,TRBV5-4,once
CASSGNYGYTF,TGTGCCAGCAGCGGCAACTATGGCTACACCTTC,.,TRBJ1-2,TRBV28,few
CASSPALGQGAGGYTF,TGCGCCAGCAGCCCCGCCCTCGGACAGGGGGCGGGCGGCTACACCTTC,TRBD1,TRBJ1-2,TRBV5-1,.
CASSEPFEQYF,TGTGCCAGCAGTGAACCGTTTGAGCAGTACTTC,.,TRBJ2-7,TRBV6-1,once
CASSSQDVSYNEQFF,TGTGCCAGCAGTTCCCAGGACGTATCCTACAATGAGCAGTTCTTC,.,TRBJ2-1,TRBV27,.
CASSYRETYGYTF,TGTGCCAGCAGTTACAGAGAAACCTATGGCTACACCTTC,.,TRBJ1-2,TRBV6-5,.
CAWDSSVNEQFF,TGTGCCTGGGACTCCTCCGTTAATGAGCAGTTCTTC,.,TRBJ2-1,TRBV30,.
CAIQREGLYEQYF,TGTGCCATCCAGCGGGAGGGCCTCTACGAGCAGTACTTC,TRBD2,TRBJ2-7,TRBV6-5,.
CASSTGAVGEKLFF,TGTGCCAGTAGTACTGGGGCTGTCGGTGAAAAACTGTTTTTT,.,TRBJ1-4,TRBV19,few
CASSSGTGPEAFF,TGTGCCAGCAGCTCCGGGACAGGCCCTGAAGCTTTCTTT,TRBD1,TRBJ1-1,TRBV7-8,.
CAWSVRGDTQYF,TGTGCCTGGAGTGTCCGGGGGGATACGCAGTATTTT,.,TRBJ2-3,TRBV30,.
CASSEAAGGGNTIYF,TGTGCCAGCAGTGAAGCGGCAGGGGGTGGAAACACCATATATTTT,TRBD1,TRBJ1-3,TRBV2,.
CATQGNNLRETQYF,TGTGCCACCCAGGGGAACAATTTACGGGAGACCCAGTACTTC,.,TRBJ2-5,TRBV15,.
CASSQAIQSRTQYF,TGCGCCAGCAGCCAAGCGATTCAGTCCAGGACGCAGTATTTT,.,TRBJ2-3,TRBV4-1,.
CAWRAGRSSGNTIYF,TGTGCCTGGAGAGCTGGACGGTCCTCTGGAAACACCATATATTTT,.,TRBJ1-3,TRBV30,.
CASSPGQSATNEKLFF,TGTGCCAGCTCCCCAGGACAGAGTGCAACTAATGAAAAACTGTTTTTT,.,TRBJ1-4,TRBV4-2,.
CASSLSGSYSGNTIYF,TGTGCCAGCAGCCTCTCGGGCAGTTACTCTGGAAACACCATATATTTT,.,TRBJ1-3,TRBV7-6,.
CASSLHTDTEAFF,TGTGCCAGCAGTTTACACACGGACACTGAAGCTTTCTTT,.,TRBJ1-1,TRBV27,once
CASSLGAGGSYNEQFF,TGTGCCAGCAGCTTAGGCGCAGGGGGGAGCTACAATGAGCAGTTCTTC,.,TRBJ2-1,TRBV11-2,once
CASSLGRGASYEQYF,TGTGCCAGCAGCTTAGGGAGGGGGGCTTCCTACGAGCAGTACTTC,.,TRBJ2-7,TRBV11-1,.
CATSRDASDSPLHF,TGTGCCACCAGCCGGGACGCGTCGGATTCACCCCTCCACTTT,.,TRBJ1-6,TRBV24-1,.
CASRLMGTNTGELFF,TGTGCCAGCAGGTTAATGGGGACCAACACCGGGGAGCTGTTTTTT,.,TRBJ2-2,TRBV6-5,.
CASSPRYGENTEAFF,TGCGCCAGCAGCCCCCGGTACGGAGAGAACACTGAAGCTTTCTTT,.,TRBJ1-1,TRBV5-1,.
CATSRDSQGNTEAFF,TGTGCCACCAGCAGAGATTCTCAAGGGAACACTGAAGCTTTCTTT,.,TRBJ1-1,TRBV15,.